Presented here are 29 T cell receptor beta chains from one specimen sequenced in a study of cytomegalovirus exposure and HLA in healthy donors (dated 2017 in TCRdb). Receptor amplification or capture employed the immunoSEQ multiplex PCR assay. The multiplex PCR relied on a mix of 60 forward primers for TCR Vbeta segments and 13 reverse primers for TCR Jbeta segments. TCRdb retrieved this table from immuneACCESS and kept in-frame rearrangements only. Not all clones are present; in checked studies, unresolved V genes account for under half, and no reason is known for the remainder. Counted in this sample were around 200,000 clones; approximately 67% of them appeared once. The top ten clonotypes cover 2.5% to 3% of the sample. Input material: PBMCs. Receptors were obtained from a middle-aged man in good health and CMV-seronegative.

The chain links TRBV2 to TRBJ1-6; 9 bases are a match to TRBD1. Trimming took 6 bases from V and 12 from J; bases not matched to a gene: 15. Germline values: CDR1 SNHLY, CDR2 FYNNEI. The CDR3 has 16 amino acids. CDR3 loop: CASRDPEDRGVKPLHF. In nucleotides, the CDR3 is TGTGCCAGCAGAGATCCCGAGGACAGGGGAGTTAAACCCCTCCACTTT.

The chain recombines TRBV19 with TRBJ1-1, with D possibly being TRBD1 (5 bases). The CDR3 is made up of 15 amino acids. In germline, CDR1 is LNHDA, CDR2 SQIVND (reference sequence). Trimming took off 4 bases at V and 0 bases at J, with 12 bases between the two ends. CDR3 loop: CASSTLTTVNTEAFF. As DNA, the CDR3 is TGTGCCAGTAGTACCCTAACGACAGTGAACACTGAAGCTTTCTTT.

The V gene is TRBV7-2, the J gene TRBJ2-1; 10 bases fit TRBD2. The CDR3 contains 15 residues. Germline V gives CDR1 SGHTA, CDR2 FQGNSA. V lost 1 base and J lost 7; bases outside the gene matches: 4. This CDR3 reads CASSLEAGGQNEQFF. The CDR3 DNA reads as TGTGCCAGCAGCTTAGAAGCGGGGGGGCAGAATGAGCAGTTCTTC.

The chain recombines TRBV30 with TRBJ1-1, with D uncertain. Germline V gives CDR1 GTSNPN, CDR2 SVGIG (reference sequence). V was clipped by 0 bases and J by 9 bases, with 14 bases between them. This CDR3 is 13 amino acids long. CDR3 nucleotide sequence: TGTGCCTGGAGTGTTAAGGAGGCAGAAAAAGCTTTCTTT. Residues: CAWSVKEAEKAFF.

This clone was seen a few times. The junction departs from germline at one end; a sequencing error may be responsible. This sequence joins TRBV7-9 and TRBJ2-3; 12 nucleotides line up with TRBD1. Germline CDR1 reads SEHNR; CDR2 reads FQNEAQ (reference sequence). This CDR3 contains 16 residues. The chain's CDR3 is CSSSPGDRGRADTQYF. CDR3 in DNA: TGTTCCAGCAGCCCCGGGGACAGGGGGCGCGCAGATACGCAGTATTTT.

The chain is built from TRBV11-2 and TRBJ2-1; D gene unclear. The CDR3 spans 16 residues. CDR1 and CDR2 from the germline V gene are SGHAT and FQNNGV. Trimming removed 0 bases from V and 5 bases from J, with 14 bases in between. The CDR3, as DNA: TGTGCCAGCAGCTTAGAGGCGGCAGAGCAGCACAATGAGCAGTTCTTC. This sequence encodes CASSLEAAEQHNEQFF.

The chain is built from TRBV19 and TRBJ1-5; no clear D gene. Looked up from germline, CDR1 is LNHDA and CDR2 is SQIVND (reference sequence). The V end was cut by 10 bases, the J end by 3 bases, with 13 bases between. The CDR3 spans 13 residues. CDR3 sequence: CATAQQFNQPQHF. The DNA for the CDR3 is TGTGCCACTGCCCAACAGTTCAATCAGCCCCAGCATTTT.

This clone turned up a few times. The chain carries TRBV19 and TRBJ1-5; no definite D call. The CDR3 extends over 15 amino acids. The V and J ends lost 5 bases and 7 bases respectively, with 18 bases between them. Germline assignment: CDR1 LNHDA and CDR2 SQIVND (reference sequence). DNA of the CDR3: TGTGCCAGTAGTGTAAAAGCTCAGGCCAGCCAGCCCCAGCATTTT. This translates into CASSVKAQASQPQHF.

This chain's CDR3 is CALNRGGTEAFF. As DNA, the CDR3 is TGTGCCTTGAACAGGGGAGGAACTGAAGCTTTCTTT. V is TRBV30 and J is TRBJ1-1, with TRBD1 identical over 7 bases. V shed 7 bases and J 5 bases; nucleotides not matched to a gene: 7. This CDR3 comprises 12 residues. Per the germline V gene, CDR1 is GTSNPN and CDR2 is SVGIG (reference sequence).

This sequence joins TRBV2 and TRBJ2-7; D may be TRBD1 (6 bases). CDR3 length: 14 amino acids. The germline V gene encodes CDR1 SNHLY and CDR2 FYNNEI. V was shortened by 4 bases and J by 0 bases, with 10 bases between the two germline ends. CDR3 DNA sequence: TGTGCCAGCAGTGGGGTAGGGGGCTCCTACGAGCAGTACTTC. Translating gives CASSGVGGSYEQYF.

This chain joins TRBV6-1 and TRBJ2-1; D unresolved. Trimming shortened V by 8 bases and J by 3 bases, and 11 bases separated the two germline ends. In germline, CDR1 is MNHNS, CDR2 SASEGT. The CDR3 extends over 13 amino acids. The DNA for the CDR3 is TGTGCCAGCGTCTCACCAGTCTACAATGAGCAGTTCTTC. Its protein is CASVSPVYNEQFF.

This chain joins TRBV9 and TRBJ2-5; 9 bases are shared with TRBD2. The germline V gene encodes CDR1 SGDLS and CDR2 YYNGEE. The CDR3 contains 15 residues. The V segment lost 3 bases and the J segment 5 bases; nucleotides outside the gene matches: 8. DNA for the CDR3: TGTGCCAGCAGCGCTCCGATAGCGGGAGTCGAGACCCAGTACTTC. Translated, it gives CASSAPIAGVETQYF. Supplemented by reference TRBV9 and TRBJ2-5, the full variable domain reads DSGVTQTPKHLITATGQRVTLRCSPRSGDLSVYWYQQSLDQGLQFLIQYYNGEERAKGNILERFSAQQFPDLHSELNLSSLELGDSALYFCASSAPIAGVETQYFGPGTRLLVL.

Note on this clone: Other DNA sequences within the sample encode an identical CDR3. The rearrangement uses TRBV5-4 and TRBJ1-2; tentatively, D is TRBD1 (5 bases). Trimming pared 8 bases from V and 5 bases from J, leaving 19 bases between. There are 14 residues in the CDR3. The V gene's germline CDR1 is SGHNT and CDR2 YYREEE (reference sequence). CDR3 residues: CASTQGTSSYGYTF. CDR3 nucleotide sequence: TGTGCCAGTACCCAGGGTACAAGTAGTTATGGCTACACCTTC.

This clone occurred a few times. V is TRBV6-6 and J is TRBJ1-1; TRBD1 matches 7 bases. In germline, CDR1 is MNHNY, CDR2 SVGAGI (reference sequence). The CDR3 has 11 residues. Trimming removed 4 bases from V and 8 bases from J; junction bases left unmatched: 1. CDR3 sequence: CASSLDREAFF. DNA of the CDR3: TGTGCCAGCAGTTTGGACAGGGAAGCTTTCTTT.

About this clone itself: The junction shows a germline mismatch at one end, possibly a read error. The J gene is TRBJ2-5, the V gene TRBV7-7, with 7 bases that match TRBD1. The DNA end lines up better with TRBJ2-7; the J call may be wrong. The CDR3 has 13 amino acids. CDR1 is SSHAT and CDR2 is FNYEAQ in the germline V gene (reference sequence). The CDR3 sequence: CASSPNSGGEQYF. The CDR3 coding sequence is TGTGCTAGCAGCCCAAATTCAGGGGGCGAGCAGTACTTC.

The V and J genes are TRBV11-2 and TRBJ1-1, with 7 bases matching TRBD1. Trimming took 4 bases from V and 0 from J; bases not matched to a gene: 11. The CDR3 sequence is 17 residues long. Germline V gives CDR1 SGHAT, CDR2 FQNNGV. The CDR3 DNA reads TGTGCCAGCAGCTCAATTCTGACAGGGCATATGAACACTGAAGCTTTCTTT. Protein: CASSSILTGHMNTEAFF.

This clone was recorded once. The chain recombines TRBV27 with TRBJ1-2; D is unresolved. Between the trimmed V and J ends, which lost 2 bases and 8 bases, there was a span of 9 bases. The germline gives CDR1 MNHEY, CDR2 SMNVEV (reference sequence). The CDR3 is 12 residues long. CDR3 sequence (DNA): TGTGCCAGCAGTTTACCTCGGAGCGGCTACACCTTC. Translating gives CASSLPRSGYTF.

The chain has TRBV19 and TRBJ1-1; 9 bases fit TRBD1. The V segment lost 2 bases and the J segment 4 bases; nucleotides outside the gene matches: 5. In germline, CDR1 is LNHDA, CDR2 SQIVND (reference sequence). There are 15 residues in the CDR3. For the CDR3, the DNA is TGTGCCAGTAGTATAAACAGGGGGCGAGGCACTGAAGCTTTCTTT. Translating it yields CASSINRGRGTEAFF.

V usage is TRBV18 and J usage is TRBJ1-6; 8 bases fit TRBD1. Trimming cost V 5 bases and J 6 bases; bases outside gene matches: 3. Germline V gives CDR1 KGHSH, CDR2 LQKENI. The CDR3 contains 14 residues. The CDR3: CASSEQGANSPLHF. CDR3 bases: TGTGCCAGCTCAGAGCAGGGGGCTAATTCACCCCTCCACTTT.

This clone appeared a few times. The chain has TRBV5-1 and TRBJ2-3; D not certain. The CDR3 loop spans 14 amino acids. Germline V CDR1 and CDR2: SGHRS, YFSETQ. V was shortened by 0 bases and J by 2 bases, with 7 bases between the two germline ends. The CDR3 region is CASSLADSTDTQYF. The CDR3 DNA follows: TGCGCCAGCAGCTTGGCAGACTCCACAGATACGCAGTATTTT.

V gene TRBV5-1 combines with J gene TRBJ2-1, with 12 positions matching TRBD1. Looked up from germline, CDR1 is SGHRS and CDR2 is YFSETQ. The J segment lost 4 bases and the V segment lost 5 bases, leaving 19 bases of the junction unmatched. This CDR3 spans 20 amino acids. DNA of the CDR3: TGCGCCAGCAGGTGGGGGGGACAGGGGGCAATCGGGATATCATACAATGAGCAGTTCTTC. This translates into CASRWGGQGAIGISYNEQFF. Supplemented by reference TRBV5-1 and TRBJ2-1, the full variable domain reads KAGVTQTPRYLIKTRGQQVTLSCSPISGHRSVSWYQQTPGQGLQFLFEYFSETQRNKGNFPGRFSGRQFSNSRSEMNVSTLELGDSALYLCASRWGGQGAIGISYNEQFFGPGTRLTVL.

The CDR3 is CAISGQGQDEQYF. The CDR3 DNA is TGTGCCATCAGCGGACAGGGCCAAGACGAGCAGTACTTC. The gene calls are TRBV10-3 and TRBJ2-7; 8 bases are a match to TRBD1. Germline CDR1 is ENHRY and CDR2 is SYGVKD. Germline trimming cut 6 bases from V and 5 bases from J; bases unmatched to any gene: 6. The CDR3 totals 13 residues.

This CDR3 reads CASTILGGRDYGYTF. CDR3 DNA: TGTGCCAGCACCATATTGGGGGGGAGGGACTATGGCTACACCTTC. The chain couples TRBV28 to TRBJ1-2, with D possibly being TRBD1 (5 bases). Germline values: CDR1 MDHEN, CDR2 SYDVKM. Trimming stripped 7 bases from V and 3 bases from J, with 18 bases between. CDR3 length: 15 residues.

This chain connects TRBV11-2 to TRBJ2-7; TRBD2 might be the D (6 bases). CDR1 is SGHAT, CDR2 FQNNGV, per germline. The CDR3 consists of 14 residues. Trimming shortened V by 3 bases and J by 4 bases, and 13 bases separated the two germline ends. The CDR3, as DNA: TGTGCCAGCAGCTTTTCTCTAGGGAGGTACGAGCAGTACTTC. Translating gives CASSFSLGRYEQYF.

The chain is built from TRBV7-9 and TRBJ2-5; TRBD2 aligns across 7 bases. CDR1 and CDR2 from the germline V gene are SEHNR and FQNEAQ (reference sequence). The CDR3 loop spans 14 amino acids. Losses at the gene ends were 5 bases for V and 11 bases for J; bases not matched to a gene: 14. CDR3 region: CASSAVLASAEQYF. CDR3 DNA sequence: TGTGCCAGCAGCGCCGTACTAGCGTCGGCAGAGCAGTACTTC.

V is TRBV19 and J is TRBJ2-1, with no clear D. Germline CDR1 and CDR2: LNHDA and SQIVND (reference sequence). The CDR3 spans 15 residues. V was cut by 3 bases and J by 4 bases, with 13 bases left in between. CDR3 region: CASSMSPMYYNEQFF. The CDR3 coding sequence is TGTGCCAGTAGTATGAGCCCGATGTATTACAATGAGCAGTTCTTC.

The V and J genes are TRBV18 and TRBJ2-2; TRBD2 is a possible D gene (5 bases). V was shortened by 5 bases and J by 2 bases, with 15 bases between the two germline ends. The CDR3 consists of 16 residues. Germline loops: CDR1 KGHSH, CDR2 LQKENI. CDR3 protein: CASSSMDFSNTGELFF. Written as DNA, the CDR3 is TGTGCCAGCTCATCGATGGACTTCTCCAACACCGGGGAGCTGTTTTTT.

The gene calls are TRBV6-6 and TRBJ1-2; 8 bases agree with TRBD1. CDR3 length: 13 amino acids. Germline lookup yields CDR1 MNHNY and CDR2 SVGAGI (reference sequence). V dropped 6 bases and J dropped 7; count of bases not matched to a gene: 7. CDR3 amino acids: CASSPTGEGGYTF. The CDR3 DNA follows: TGTGCCAGCAGCCCGACAGGGGAAGGTGGCTACACCTTC.

This clone was counted a few times. Other DNA sequences in this specimen translate into the identical CDR3. This chain links TRBV5-1 with TRBJ2-7; no clear D. The V and J ends lost 4 bases and 4 bases respectively, with 6 bases between them. Germline CDR1 and CDR2: SGHRS and YFSETQ. The length of the CDR3 is 11 residues. CDR3 amino acids: CASSTEYEQYF. The CDR3 DNA follows: TGCGCCAGCAGCACAGAGTACGAGCAGTACTTC. Full variable domain (rest looked up from reference TRBV5-1 and TRBJ2-7): KAGVTQTPRYLIKTRGQQVTLSCSPISGHRSVSWYQQTPGQGLQFLFEYFSETQRNKGNFPGRFSGRQFSNSRSEMNVSTLELGDSALYLCASSTEYEQYFGPGTRLTVT.